This TCR beta chain was identified in a study of T cells in Graves' hyperthyroidism and ophthalmopathy. The overall study: The blood sample was taken at first diagnosis, before treatment began.

This clonotype has a handful of counts. The investigators amplified TCR beta CDR3 regions from RNA transcripts. When the TCR CDR3 underwent first-round RT-PCR, the HTBI primer set was used. TCRdb reprocessed the multiplex PCR reads via MiXCR and lists one record per CDR3 protein. Here the sample spans around 23,000 distinct CDR3 sequences, under 55% being singletons. Fresh peripheral blood, 8 to 10 ml, was the source of the PBMCs. Germline V gives CDR1 LNHDA, CDR2 SQIVND (reference sequence). V lost 8 bases and J lost 1; bases outside the gene matches: 4. The CDR3 loop spans 15 amino acids. The sequence was obtained from a woman in her thirties or forties with Graves' hyperthyroidism that later progressed to Graves' ophthalmopathy. The rearrangement joins TRBV19 to TRBJ2-2; 10 bases align to TRBD2. The sequenced sample consisted of blood. The CDR3 nucleotides are TGTGCCAGTCTCTGGACTAGCGGGAACACCGGGGAGCTGTTTTTT. This sequence encodes CASLWTSGNTGELFF. Full variable domain (rest looked up from reference TRBV19 and TRBJ2-2): DGGITQSPKYLFRKEGQNVTLSCEQNLNHDAMYWYRQDPGQGLRLIYYSQIVNDFQKGDIAEGYSVSREKKESFPLTVTSAQKNPTAFYLCASLWTSGNTGELFFGEGSRLTVL.